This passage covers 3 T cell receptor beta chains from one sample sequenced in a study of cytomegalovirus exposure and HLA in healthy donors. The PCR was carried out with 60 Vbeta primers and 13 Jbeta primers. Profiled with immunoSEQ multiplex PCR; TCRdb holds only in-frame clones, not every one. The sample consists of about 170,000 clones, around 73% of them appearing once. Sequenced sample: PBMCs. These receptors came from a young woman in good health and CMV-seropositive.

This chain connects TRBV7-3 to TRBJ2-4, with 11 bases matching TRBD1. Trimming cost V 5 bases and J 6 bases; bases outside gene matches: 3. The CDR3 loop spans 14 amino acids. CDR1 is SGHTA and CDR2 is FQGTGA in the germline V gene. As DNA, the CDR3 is TGTGCCAGCAGCGTTGGGACAGGGGGAAACATTCAGTACTTC. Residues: CASSVGTGGNIQYF.

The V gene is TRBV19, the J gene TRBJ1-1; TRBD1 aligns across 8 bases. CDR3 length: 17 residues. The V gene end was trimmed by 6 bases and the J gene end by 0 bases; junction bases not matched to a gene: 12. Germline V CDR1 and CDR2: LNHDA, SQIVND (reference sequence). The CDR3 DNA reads TGTGCCAGTAGACGGGGATTTCAGGGGGCGGTGAACACTGAAGCTTTCTTT. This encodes CASRRGFQGAVNTEAFF.

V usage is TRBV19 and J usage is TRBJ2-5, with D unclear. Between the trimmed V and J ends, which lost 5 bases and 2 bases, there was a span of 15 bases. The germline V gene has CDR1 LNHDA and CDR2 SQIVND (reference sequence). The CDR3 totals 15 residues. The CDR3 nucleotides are TGTGCCAGTAGTCTGTCTTTCCAAACTCAAGAGACCCAGTACTTC. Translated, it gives CASSLSFQTQETQYF.